This T cell receptor (beta chain) was identified in a study of graft-versus-host responses after intestinal transplantation (dated by TCRdb to the early 2020s). Study-wide context: Multivisceral, liver-intestinal, or isolated intestinal transplants were received by the recipients. Alloreactive clones were identified by sequencing pre-transplant mixed lymphocyte reaction products and comparing them with unstimulated pre-transplant donor and recipient T cells. A peak of at least 4% donor T cells among recipient peripheral blood mononuclear cells was the definition used for donor T cell macrochimerism. Graft-versus-host and host-versus-graft alloreactive T cell clones were tracked in the graft, circulation and bone marrow after intestinal transplantation using bulk TCR-beta CDR3 sequencing. A cohort of about 26 intestinal transplant recipients, including one retransplant, was enrolled, and a few patients lacking pretransplant specimens were excluded. Samples from a few later patients were sequenced in-house on an Illumina MiSeq with MiXCR processing rather than by the commercial service. Every recipient was given anti-thymocyte globulin induction, then maintenance tacrolimus and steroids for roughly 3 years. Broad study findings and their caveats: Early after transplant, peak levels of circulating GvH clones were associated with declines in HvG clones. The conclusions were limited by the relatively low number and heterogeneity of the intestinal transplant patients. GvH clones turned up in recipient bone marrow, with some appearing earlier in ileal mucosa or blood, a pattern consistent with an intestinal mucosal origin. In the allografts of patients with donor T cell macrochimerism, GvH to HvG T cell clonal ratios were high.

Preparation of the library involved the immunoSEQ multiplex PCR assay. For most patients, genomic DNA was subjected to high-throughput TCR-beta CDR3 sequencing by Adaptive Biotechnologies. From the authors' description of their analysis: Adaptive's ImmunoSEQ software was the source of the TCR sequencing data for 18 patients, while three other patients were processed with MiXCR and VDJtools. CDR3 nucleotide sequences shared between donor and recipient were removed because the origin of such sequences could not be assigned. At least 2-fold expansion over unstimulated cells and a minimum CFSE-low frequency of 0.002% (template counts) or 0.001% (read counts) were required for clones to be classified as alloreactive. A clone was considered mappable if detected in the sequenced pre-transplant spleen, lymph node, or MLR CFSE-low populations of the donor or recipient. Cumulative frequency of alloreactive clones was calculated as a percentage of all sequences weighted by copy number. The immuneACCESS repertoire file appears here via TCRdb, limited to in-frame rearrangements. These files lack a portion of the clones; in checked studies, under half of the deficit traces to unresolved V genes, and the cause of the others is not known. V, J and clone size are those of that table, while D and trimming were read from the DNA. Present in this sample are 25,000 to 30,000 clones, about 93% of which were seen just once. The ten largest make up less than 0.85% of the sample.

In regard to this clone: Its antigen is unknown. No per-base quality is available; no much larger clone lies one base away.

Blood samples were collected up to 4 times in the first month after transplant and then at least monthly when available. Sequencing was performed on PBMCs, taken 30 days after intestinal transplant. The clonotype comes from a human patient who received an intestinal transplant, so some T cells may come from the graft donor.

The DNA sequence is given as TGTGCCAGCAGCTTTGGCAGCTCCTACGAGCAGTACTTC. Translated, this is CASSFGSSYEQYF. The chain links TRBV7-9 with TRBJ2-7, with no reliable assignment of the D segment. The CDR3 goes from the cysteine to the phenylalanine over 13 residues. Kept here is only the CDR3 DNA, which spans 39 bases and is read in frame from base 1. The V end loses 3 bases and the J end loses 0 bases, and a stretch of 6 bases separates them. From a lookup of the germline V gene (reference sequence), CDR1 and CDR2 are SEHNR and FQNEAQ. The reference TRBV7-9 and TRBJ2-7 proteins fill in what lies around the CDR3, so the full variable domain reads DTGVSQNPRHKITKRGQNVTFRCDPISEHNRLYWYRQTLGQGPEFLTYFQNEAQLEKSRLLSDRFSAERPKGSFSTLEIQRTEQGDSAMYLCASSFGSSYEQYFGPGTRLTVT.